Listed here are 32 T cell receptor beta chains from one sample, sequenced in a study of a mutant IDH1 vaccine in newly diagnosed glioma (dated by TCRdb to the early 2020s). No antigen is known for these receptors. The library was obtained by the immunoSEQ multiplex PCR assay. TCRdb mirrors the immuneACCESS table, restricted to in-frame sequences. Some clones are absent from its copies; in checked studies, under half trace to an unresolved V gene, and the reason for the others is unknown. Recorded for this sample are fewer than 95,000 clones; around four fifths of them occurred a single time. Around 5% of the sample is taken by the ten largest. This specimen's time point label, interpreted: week 47, end of study. Every vaccine dose consisted of 300 ug of a 20-mer mutant IDH1 peptide in Montanide, administered subcutaneously together with topical imiquimod. The sequencing used PBMCs, collected from a glioma patient whose treatment included an IDH1 peptide vaccine. These receptors were obtained from a man aged 35 to 55 with glioma.

Here the CDR3 DNA reads TGTGCCAGCTCACCCTTCGACAGGGTCGGGGAGCAGTACTTC. Translation: CASSPFDRVGEQYF. The genes are TRBV18 and TRBJ2-7; 7 bases map to TRBD1. Trimming at V came to 3 bases and at J to 7 bases, leaving 9 bases not matched to a gene. Germline V gives CDR1 KGHSH, CDR2 LQKENI. This CDR3 is built from 14 residues. Full variable domain (rest looked up from reference TRBV18 and TRBJ2-7): NAGVMQNPRHLVRRRGQEARLRCSPMKGHSHVYWYRQLPEEGLKFMVYLQKENIIDESGMPKERFSAEFPKEGPSILRIQQVVRGDSAAYFCASSPFDRVGEQYFGPGTRLTVT.

This clone was counted a single time. The V and J genes are TRBV6-4 and TRBJ1-3; 7 nucleotides match TRBD1. The CDR3 totals 15 residues. Trimming cost V 4 bases and J 0 bases; bases outside gene matches: 3. Germline-derived CDR1 and CDR2 are MRHNA and SNTAGT. The CDR3 here is CASSGEGASGNTIYF. CDR3 DNA: TGTGCCAGCAGTGGGGAGGGGGCCTCTGGAAACACCATATATTTT.

The rearrangement links TRBV6-4 to TRBJ1-1; D uncertain. CDR3 length: 12 amino acids. Germline CDR1 reads MRHNA; CDR2 reads SNTAGT. V was pared by 2 bases and J by 9 bases, with 10 bases between. The CDR3 coding sequence is TGTGCCAGCAGTGACCCGGTTGGAAAAGCTTTCTTT. This sequence encodes CASSDPVGKAFF.

CDR3 loop: CASSVVSGFTDTQYF. CDR3 DNA sequence: TGTGCCAGCAGCGTAGTCTCGGGATTTACAGATACGCAGTATTTT. The chain employs TRBV9 and TRBJ2-3, with D perhaps TRBD2 (5 bases). Trimming stripped 0 bases from V and 3 bases from J, with 11 bases between. The CDR3 is made up of 15 amino acids. CDR1 SGDLS and CDR2 YYNGEE come from the germline V gene.

This clone was seen more than once but under ten times. This chain links TRBV5-1 with TRBJ2-6; D is unresolved. The CDR3 covers 16 residues. V was pared by 0 bases and J by 0 bases, with 7 bases between. Germline CDR1 reads SGHRS; CDR2 reads YFSETQ. CDR3: CASSLGGSSGANVLTF. Here the CDR3 DNA reads TGCGCCAGCAGCTTGGGAGGCAGCTCTGGGGCCAACGTCCTGACTTTC.

The gene calls are TRBV5-1 and TRBJ2-3; 8 bases line up with TRBD2. CDR3 size: 14 residues. Trimming took 6 bases from V and 0 from J; bases not matched to a gene: 3. CDR1 and CDR2 (germline): SGHRS, YFSETQ. This CDR3 reads CASMAGGSTDTQYF. The CDR3 DNA follows: TGCGCCAGCATGGCGGGGGGAAGCACAGATACGCAGTATTTT. Together with reference TRBV5-1 and TRBJ2-3, the CDR3 gives the full variable domain: KAGVTQTPRYLIKTRGQQVTLSCSPISGHRSVSWYQQTPGQGLQFLFEYFSETQRNKGNFPGRFSGRQFSNSRSEMNVSTLELGDSALYLCASMAGGSTDTQYFGPGTRLTVL.

This clone showed up just a few times. V usage is TRBV19 and J usage is TRBJ2-4; weak D call: TRBD1 (6 bases). This CDR3 is built from 14 residues. Germline CDR1 is LNHDA and CDR2 is SQIVND (reference sequence). The germline V and J ends were trimmed by 6 bases and 10 bases, with 19 bases remaining between them. The CDR3 bases are TGTGCCAGTAGCGATCCCGGACAGAAGCTAATTCAGTACTTC. The encoded protein is CASSDPGQKLIQYF.

The chain combines TRBV2 with TRBJ2-2, with D possibly called TRBD1 or TRBD2 (5 bases each). The germline gives CDR1 SNHLY, CDR2 FYNNEI. Trimming left V 6 bases short and J 3 bases short, with 14 bases between. CDR3 length: 15 residues. In nucleotides, the CDR3 is TGTGCCAGCAGAAAGGGGAGTTCGTACACCGGGGAGCTGTTTTTT. Translation gives CASRKGSSYTGELFF.

This sequence joins TRBV10-3 and TRBJ1-5; D gene uncertain. The CDR3 consists of 12 residues. Germline-derived CDR1 and CDR2 are ENHRY and SYGVKD. Trimming stripped 6 bases from V and 3 bases from J, with 6 bases between. The CDR3, as DNA: TGTGCCATCAGGGAGGACAATCAGCCCCAGCATTTT. The encoded protein is CAIREDNQPQHF.

The CDR3 DNA follows: TGCGCCAGCAAGGGCAGGAACACTGAAGCTTTCTTT. Its translation: CASKGRNTEAFF. The rearrangement links TRBV23-1 to TRBJ1-1; no definite D call. TRBV23-1 has ORF status, its function being uncertain. CDR3 size: 12 residues. The ends were cut back, 7 bases at V and 1 base at J, with 7 bases in the middle.

This chain connects TRBV19 to TRBJ1-2; D perhaps matches TRBD1 (5 bases). V was pared by 7 bases and J by 8 bases, with 17 bases between. Germline values: CDR1 LNHDA, CDR2 SQIVND (reference sequence). The CDR3 has 13 residues. CDR3 nucleotides: TGTGCCAGTACCAAGACAGCCGCCGGAGGCTACACCTTC. This gives the protein CASTKTAAGGYTF.

V and J are TRBV9 and TRBJ1-6; tentative D call: TRBD1 (6 bases). V dropped 5 bases and J dropped 6 bases, with 9 bases sitting between them. Germline V gene sequence: CDR1 SGDLS, CDR2 YYNGEE. The CDR3 covers 13 residues. The CDR3 DNA sequence: TGTGCCAGCAGTAGGGGGTCTAATTCACCCCTCCACTTT. Translated: CASSRGSNSPLHF.

Concerning this clone itself: The germline gene is not matched at one end of the junction; a read error may be the cause. This sample includes further DNA sequences coding for the same CDR3. The chain carries TRBV6-5 and TRBJ1-2, with 8 bases that match TRBD1. The CDR3 covers 13 residues. Germline CDR1 reads MNHEY; CDR2 reads SVGAGI. The CDR3 protein is CASSYSGGQGYTF. The CDR3 DNA reads as TGTGCCAGCAGTTATTCAGGGGGCCAGGGCTACACCTTT.

This chain links TRBV21-1 with TRBJ2-3; TRBD1, the table's D call, was not compared with the DNA. TRBV21-1 is assigned pseudogene status. The CDR3 contains 19 residues. CDR3: CASSKGEATDLSAGDTQYF. The CDR3 DNA follows: TGTGCCAGCAGCAAAGGTGAGGCGACAGACCTTTCAGCCGGAGATACGCAGTATTTT.

The genes are TRBV6-5 and TRBJ2-7, with 9 nucleotides matching TRBD1. Germline lookup yields CDR1 MNHEY and CDR2 SVGAGI. There are 16 residues in the CDR3. Trimming took 0 bases from V and 2 from J; bases not matched to a gene: 5. The CDR3 region is CASSYSRTGAPYEQYF. The CDR3 bases are TGTGCCAGCAGTTACTCTAGGACAGGGGCCCCCTACGAGCAGTACTTC.

The CDR3 loop reads CASSLEALYEQYF. The CDR3 coding sequence is TGTGCCAGCAGCTTAGAAGCGCTTTACGAGCAGTACTTC. The rearrangement links TRBV7-9 to TRBJ2-7, with D unclear. Germline CDR1 and CDR2: SEHNR and FQNEAQ (reference sequence). There are 13 residues in the CDR3. V lost 1 base and J lost 4, with 8 bases in between. Filled out from reference TRBV7-9 and TRBJ2-7, the complete variable domain reads DTGVSQNPRHKITKRGQNVTFRCDPISEHNRLYWYRQTLGQGPEFLTYFQNEAQLEKSRLLSDRFSAERPKGSFSTLEIQRTEQGDSAMYLCASSLEALYEQYFGPGTRLTVT.

J is TRBJ2-5 and V is TRBV2; tentative D call: TRBD1 (6 bases). The J call may not be correct, given that the DNA end is closer to TRBJ2-7. CDR1 and CDR2 (germline): SNHLY, FYNNEI. The CDR3 has 14 residues. CDR3 bases: TGTGCCAGCATCCGCGACAGGAGCGCCTACGAGCAGTACTTC. It yields the protein CASIRDRSAYEQYF.

The chain combines TRBV19 with TRBJ1-5, with 7 nucleotides matching TRBD1. Germline trimming cut 8 bases from V and 0 bases from J; bases unmatched to any gene: 22. Germline CDR1 reads LNHDA; CDR2 reads SQIVND (reference sequence). The CDR3 is 20 residues long. The CDR3 here is CASREQRGGQQAYSNQPQHF. As DNA, the CDR3 is TGTGCCAGTCGCGAGCAAAGGGGGGGACAGCAAGCCTATAGCAATCAGCCCCAGCATTTT.

CDR3 nucleotides: TGCGCCAGCAGCTTGTTTCGGGGAGAATCAGAGGAAGCTTTCTTT. This codes for CASSLFRGESEEAFF. The chain recombines TRBV5-1 with TRBJ1-1; no clear D. CDR1 and CDR2 from the germline V gene are SGHRS and YFSETQ. The CDR3 runs 15 residues. Trimming shortened V by 1 base and J by 8 bases, and 18 bases separated the two germline ends.

The rearrangement links TRBV7-9 to TRBJ2-7; TRBD1 matches 7 bases. The CDR3 consists of 13 residues. Trimming at V came to 5 bases and at J to 3 bases, leaving 4 bases not matched to a gene. Per the germline V gene, CDR1 is SEHNR and CDR2 is FQNEAQ (reference sequence). The chain's CDR3 is CASSVSGGYEQYF. DNA of the CDR3: TGTGCCAGCAGCGTGTCAGGGGGCTACGAGCAGTACTTC.

V and J are TRBV7-2 and TRBJ2-5; TRBD2 agrees at 11 bases. Losses at the gene ends were 2 bases for V and 1 base for J; bases not matched to a gene: 9. The CDR3 length is 18 residues. Germline values: CDR1 SGHTA, CDR2 FQGNSA. This chain's CDR3 is CASSLFGLAGGIQETQYF. CDR3 nucleotides: TGTGCCAGCAGCTTATTTGGGCTAGCGGGGGGCATCCAAGAGACCCAGTACTTC.

The V gene is TRBV10-2, the J gene TRBJ1-2; the D gene is possibly TRBD1 (5 bases). This CDR3 has 13 residues. V lost 3 bases and J lost 3, with 8 bases in between. The germline V gene encodes CDR1 WSHSY and CDR2 SAAADI. The CDR3 DNA reads TGCGCCAGCAGTGACAGGGCAGACTATGGCTACACCTTC. Amino acids: CASSDRADYGYTF.

The table lists this clone with a count of one. This sequence joins TRBV28 and TRBJ2-2; D remains unclear. This CDR3 region has 17 residues. CDR1 is MDHEN and CDR2 is SYDVKM in the germline V gene. Deletions cut 5 bases from V and 2 bases from J, with 18 bases between. The CDR3 is CASSVSRQPRNTGELFF. CDR3 nucleotide sequence: TGTGCCAGCAGTGTATCTAGGCAGCCGAGAAACACCGGGGAGCTGTTTTTT.

The V gene is TRBV5-1, the J gene TRBJ2-1; TRBD1 might be the D (5 bases). Trimming left V 5 bases short and J 12 bases short, with 21 bases between. This CDR3 contains 14 residues. From germline, CDR1 is SGHRS and CDR2 YFSETQ. The CDR3 protein is CASRGLGSPPGQFF. The DNA for the CDR3 is TGCGCCAGCAGGGGGCTGGGGTCGCCGCCGGGGCAGTTCTTC.

In its sample, this clone was seen a few times. The identical CDR3 is also encoded by other nucleotide sequences in the sample. The V gene is TRBV7-2, the J gene TRBJ1-6, with D possibly being TRBD1 (5 bases). CDR1 and CDR2 from the germline V gene are SGHTA and FQGNSA. V lost 5 bases and J lost 9, with 14 bases in between. The CDR3 runs 14 residues. The CDR3 region is CASSHNRPSSPLHF. The CDR3 nucleotides are TGTGCCAGCAGCCACAACAGGCCTAGTTCACCCCTCCACTTT.

The CDR3 nucleotides are TGCGCCAGCAGCTCGGGACTAACTACCGGGGAGCTGTTTTTT. Its translation is CASSSGLTTGELFF. The genes are TRBV5-1 and TRBJ2-2; the match to TRBD2 covers 7 bases. V was pared by 3 bases and J by 5 bases, with 4 bases of the junction left unmatched. The CDR3 consists of 14 residues. Germline values: CDR1 SGHRS, CDR2 YFSETQ.

The sample holds one count of this clone. The chain is built from TRBV18 and TRBJ2-3; D gene uncertain. The CDR3 loop spans 12 amino acids. Germline loops: CDR1 KGHSH, CDR2 LQKENI. V gave up 2 bases and J gave up 6 bases, with 6 bases separating them. The CDR3 DNA sequence: TGTGCCAGCTCACCAGGCTTTGATACGCAGTATTTT. This encodes CASSPGFDTQYF.

The chain is built from TRBV11-2 and TRBJ2-3, with 7 bases that match TRBD1. Germline-derived CDR1 and CDR2 are SGHAT and FQNNGV. Trimming at V came to 5 bases and at J to 4 bases, leaving 15 bases not matched to a gene. The CDR3 length is 17 residues. Here the CDR3 reads CASSQIDSNRGPDTQYF. The CDR3 bases are TGTGCCAGCAGCCAAATCGACTCAAACAGGGGCCCAGATACGCAGTATTTT.

This clone occurred once. The genes are TRBV9 and TRBJ2-1, with D tentatively TRBD1 or TRBD2 (5 bases each). The ends were cut back, 4 bases at V and 0 bases at J, with 17 bases in the middle. The germline V gene has CDR1 SGDLS and CDR2 YYNGEE. The CDR3 has 17 residues. The CDR3 DNA is TGTGCCAGCAGCCCTTACCTGGGGGTTGACTCCTACAATGAGCAGTTCTTC. This encodes CASSPYLGVDSYNEQFF.

This clone has only one observation. The J gene is TRBJ1-6, the V gene TRBV30, with D tentatively TRBD1 (5 bases). The CDR3 length is 14 residues. CDR1 and CDR2 from the germline V gene are GTSNPN and SVGIG (reference sequence). V was trimmed by 3 bases and J by 2 bases, leaving 8 bases between them. Here the CDR3 reads CAWSMTAYNSPLHF. The CDR3 DNA reads as TGTGCCTGGAGCATGACAGCCTATAATTCACCCCTCCACTTT. The full variable domain, its missing parts supplied by reference TRBV30 and TRBJ1-6, is SQTIHQWPATLVQPVGSPLSLECTVEGTSNPNLYWYRQAAGRGLQLLFYSVGIGQISSEVPQNLSASRPQDRQFILSSKKLLLSDSGFYLCAWSMTAYNSPLHFGNGTRLTVT.

This chain uses TRBV6-6 with TRBJ2-5; possible D gene TRBD2, 5 bases. Germline CDR1 reads MNHNY; CDR2 reads SVGAGI (reference sequence). The germline V and J ends were trimmed by 0 bases and 2 bases, with 10 bases remaining between them. The CDR3 is 15 residues long. The CDR3, as DNA: TGTGCCAGCAGTTACTCAGGCAGCGGTCAAGAGACCCAGTACTTC. This gives the protein CASSYSGSGQETQYF.

This sequence joins TRBV27 and TRBJ2-5, with 7 bases aligning to TRBD2. The V and J ends lost 5 bases and 2 bases, in that order; junction bases with no gene match: 11. The CDR3 spans 16 residues. Germline CDR1 and CDR2: MNHEY and SMNVEV (reference sequence). The CDR3 reads CASSPGVAGGQETQYF. CDR3 nucleotides: TGTGCCAGCAGTCCCGGGGTAGCGGGCGGTCAAGAGACCCAGTACTTC.